The sequence of this T cell receptor beta chain was determined in a study of blood T cell repertoires in COVID-19. About the study: Italy, Spain and the United States were the sources of the convalescent and acute COVID-19 samples. The analysed material was cDNA or gDNA that came from T cells, B-cell-depleted T cells, or PBMCs.

Authors' methods: The assay estimated nucleated cells by amplifying reference gene primers. The repertoire was sequenced with immunoSEQ multiplex PCR; TCRdb's copy has only in-frame clones and lacks some. Clonal size and the V and J genes are those of that table, whereas D and trimming came from the DNA. The sample has roughly 30,000 clones, 55% to 75% seen once. This CDR3 has 16 amino acids. CDR1 SGHRS and CDR2 YFSETQ come from the germline V gene. V gave up 4 bases and J gave up 4 bases; unmatched junction bases: 7. This receptor was obtained from a boy aged 2 to 9 with active or convalescent COVID-19. The sequenced sample consisted of peripheral blood. The chain carries TRBV5-1 and TRBJ2-5, with 13 bases aligning to TRBD2. CDR3 nucleotides: TGCGCCAGCAGCCAATGGACTAGCGGGAGTAGAGAGACCCAGTACTTC. It specifies CASSQWTSGSRETQYF.